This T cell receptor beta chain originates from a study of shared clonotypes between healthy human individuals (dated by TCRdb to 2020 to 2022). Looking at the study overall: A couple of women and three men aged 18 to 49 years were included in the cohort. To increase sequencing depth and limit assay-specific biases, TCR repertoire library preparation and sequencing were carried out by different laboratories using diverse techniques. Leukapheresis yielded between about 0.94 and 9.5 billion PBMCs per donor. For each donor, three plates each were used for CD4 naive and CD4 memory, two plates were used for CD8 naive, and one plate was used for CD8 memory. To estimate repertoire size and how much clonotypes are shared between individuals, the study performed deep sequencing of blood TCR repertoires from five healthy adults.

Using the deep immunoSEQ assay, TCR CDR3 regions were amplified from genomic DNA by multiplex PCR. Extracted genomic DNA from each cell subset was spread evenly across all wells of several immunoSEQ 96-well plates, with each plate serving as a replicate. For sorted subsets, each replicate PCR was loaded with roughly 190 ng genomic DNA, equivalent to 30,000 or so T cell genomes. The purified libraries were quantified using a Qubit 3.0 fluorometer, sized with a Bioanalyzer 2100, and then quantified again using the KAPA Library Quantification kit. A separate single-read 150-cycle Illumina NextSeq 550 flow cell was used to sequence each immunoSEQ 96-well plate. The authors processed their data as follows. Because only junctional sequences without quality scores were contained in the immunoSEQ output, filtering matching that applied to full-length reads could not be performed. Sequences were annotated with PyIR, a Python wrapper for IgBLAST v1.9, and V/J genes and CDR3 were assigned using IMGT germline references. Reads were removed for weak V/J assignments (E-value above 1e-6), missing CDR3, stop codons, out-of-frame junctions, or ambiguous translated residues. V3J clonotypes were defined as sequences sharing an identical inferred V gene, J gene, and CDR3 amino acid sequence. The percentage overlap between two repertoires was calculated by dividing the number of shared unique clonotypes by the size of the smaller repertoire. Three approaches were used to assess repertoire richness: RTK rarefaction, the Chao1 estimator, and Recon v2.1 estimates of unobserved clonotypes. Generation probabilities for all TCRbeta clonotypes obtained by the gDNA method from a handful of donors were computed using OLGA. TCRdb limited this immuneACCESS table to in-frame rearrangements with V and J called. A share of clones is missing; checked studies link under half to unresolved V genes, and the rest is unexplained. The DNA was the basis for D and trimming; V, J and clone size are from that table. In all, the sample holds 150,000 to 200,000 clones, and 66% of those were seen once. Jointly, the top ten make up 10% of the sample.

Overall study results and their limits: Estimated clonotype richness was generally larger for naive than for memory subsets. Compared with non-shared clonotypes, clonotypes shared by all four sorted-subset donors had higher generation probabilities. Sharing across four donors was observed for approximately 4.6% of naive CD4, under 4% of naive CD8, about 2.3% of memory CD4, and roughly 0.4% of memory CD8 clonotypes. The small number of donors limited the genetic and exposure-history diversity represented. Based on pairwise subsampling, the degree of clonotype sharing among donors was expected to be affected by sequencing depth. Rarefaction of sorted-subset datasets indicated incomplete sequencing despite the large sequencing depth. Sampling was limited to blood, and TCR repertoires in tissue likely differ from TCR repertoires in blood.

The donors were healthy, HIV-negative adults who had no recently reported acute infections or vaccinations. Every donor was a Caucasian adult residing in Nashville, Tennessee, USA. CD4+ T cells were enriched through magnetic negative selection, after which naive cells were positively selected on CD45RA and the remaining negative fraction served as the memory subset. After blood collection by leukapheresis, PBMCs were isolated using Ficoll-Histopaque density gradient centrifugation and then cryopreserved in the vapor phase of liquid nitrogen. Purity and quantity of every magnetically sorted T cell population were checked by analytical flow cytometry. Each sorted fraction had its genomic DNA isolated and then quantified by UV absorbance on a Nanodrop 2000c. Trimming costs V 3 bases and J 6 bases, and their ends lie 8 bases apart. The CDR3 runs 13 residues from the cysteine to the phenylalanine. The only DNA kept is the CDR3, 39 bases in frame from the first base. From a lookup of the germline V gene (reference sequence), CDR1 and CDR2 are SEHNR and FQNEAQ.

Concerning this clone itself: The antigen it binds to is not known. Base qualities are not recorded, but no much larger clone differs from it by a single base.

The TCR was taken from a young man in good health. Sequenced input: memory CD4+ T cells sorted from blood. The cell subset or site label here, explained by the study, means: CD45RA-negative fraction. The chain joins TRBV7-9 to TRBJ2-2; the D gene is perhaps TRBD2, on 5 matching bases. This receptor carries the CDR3 CASSFARAGELFF. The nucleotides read TGTGCCAGCAGCTTTGCGAGGGCCGGGGAGCTGTTTTTT.